This T cell receptor beta chain was sequenced in a study of OX40 agonist ivuxolimab in advanced cancers. Study information: Every 2 weeks, ivuxolimab was infused into the patients intravenously at between 0.01 and 10 mg/kg. Study results and caveats: The study observed clonal expansion of CD4+ and CD8+ blood T cells by week 6 at 0.1 to 3.0 mg/kg. Relative to CD4+, CD8+ T cells held more expanded clones on average.

About this clone itself: Its antigen is unidentified.

Trimming took 0 bases from V and 3 from J; bases not matched to a gene: 4. Germline V gene sequence: CDR1 SGHRS, CDR2 YFSETQ. The CDR3 contains 15 residues. TCRdb keeps only in-frame clones here, not all; method: immunoSEQ multiplex PCR. Among 45,000 to 55,000 clones, approximately 91% were seen once, and the ten largest hold around 0.64%. The sample consisted of CD4+ or CD8+ T cells sorted from blood, taken in a trial of the OX40 agonist ivuxolimab. The V gene is TRBV5-1, the J gene TRBJ1-2; TRBD1 agrees at 8 bases. This receptor was taken from an adult with an advanced solid tumor such as melanoma, head and neck, liver or kidney cancer. The chain's CDR3 is CASSLVAGGDYGYTF. In DNA, the CDR3 is TGCGCCAGCAGCTTGGTGGCAGGGGGCGACTATGGCTACACCTTC.